Following are 20 T cell receptor beta chains from one sample sequenced in a study of CD8 T cells in ankylosing spondylitis. A single record per CDR3 protein comes from TCRdb applying MiXCR to the 5' RACE reads. Among hundreds of thousands of distinct CDR3 sequences listed, roughly 12% were seen once. Whole-study results and caveats: What seemed typical of ankylosing spondylitis blood was a TCR beta motif built from 8 or 9 highly homologous variants.

Their cognate antigens are unknown. Sequencing used blood, either unsorted or a sorted T cell fraction (not recorded which). These receptors were obtained from a male donor with ankylosing spondylitis.

The CDR3 loop reads CASKGLYTYNEQFF. The CDR3 DNA reads as TGCGCCAGCAAGGGACTATACACTTACAATGAGCAGTTCTTC. The chain recombines TRBV10-2 with TRBJ2-1; 7 bases match TRBD2. After removal of 7 bases from V and 4 bases from J, the junction contained 7 bases not matched to a gene. In germline, CDR1 is WSHSY, CDR2 SAAADI. The length of the CDR3 is 14 residues.

This chain joins TRBV4-1 and TRBJ2-1; the match to TRBD2 covers 10 bases. With V trimmed by 4 bases and J by 2 bases, 5 bases remained unmatched. This CDR3 comprises 16 residues. Germline CDR1 MGHRA, CDR2 YSYEKL. Here the CDR3 reads CASSRTTSGTYNEQFF. The CDR3 coding sequence is TGCGCCAGCAGCCGGACTACTAGCGGGACCTACAATGAGCAGTTCTTC.

This clonotype came up a few times. This chain joins TRBV5-5 and TRBJ1-1; 7 bases are shared with TRBD1. Looked up from germline, CDR1 is SGHKS and CDR2 is YYEKEE (reference sequence). This CDR3 comprises 17 residues. The V and J ends lost 4 bases and 4 bases, in that order; junction bases with no gene match: 16. The chain's CDR3 is CASSKSPTGSNPTEAFF. As DNA, the CDR3 is TGTGCCAGCAGCAAGAGCCCGACAGGGAGTAATCCCACTGAAGCTTTCTTT.

This chain uses TRBV4-2 with TRBJ2-3; tentatively, D is TRBD1 (6 bases). From germline, CDR1 is LGHNA and CDR2 YNFKEQ. The V and J ends lost 0 bases and 0 bases respectively, with 16 bases between them. This CDR3 is built from 18 residues. The CDR3: CASSQDPNRALSTDTQYF. The CDR3 region has the DNA TGTGCCAGCAGCCAAGATCCGAACAGGGCACTTAGCACAGATACGCAGTATTTT.

This clonotype showed up just a few times. The V gene is TRBV15, the J gene TRBJ2-7, with a tentative D call TRBD2 (7 bases). The V end lost 0 bases, the J end lost 0 bases, and 12 bases lay between the germline ends. Germline assignment: CDR1 LNHNV and CDR2 YYDKDF (reference sequence). The CDR3 totals 16 residues. CDR3 loop: CATSRERGASSYEQYF. The CDR3, as DNA: TGTGCCACCAGCAGAGAACGGGGGGCCAGCTCCTACGAGCAGTACTTC.

The genes are TRBV6-6 and TRBJ2-1; D not certain. The germline CDR1 and CDR2 sequences are MNHNY and SVGAGI (reference sequence). The germline V and J ends were trimmed by 6 bases and 9 bases, with 12 bases remaining between them. This CDR3 has 12 residues. The CDR3 loop reads CASSPGRSEQFF. The CDR3 nucleotides read TGTGCCAGCAGCCCCGGTCGGTCTGAGCAGTTCTTC.

V is TRBV6-2 or TRBV6-3 and J is TRBJ2-1; weak D call: TRBD2 (5 bases). V lost 5 bases, J lost 9 bases, and 8 bases lay in between. Germline assignment: CDR1 MNHEY and CDR2 SVGEGT. The CDR3 loop spans 11 amino acids. This CDR3 is CASSRDFEQFF. The CDR3 DNA sequence: TGTGCCAGCAGTCGGGATTTTGAGCAGTTCTTC.

The rearrangement joins TRBV20-1 to TRBJ2-7; D is possibly TRBD1 or TRBD2 (5 bases each). Trimming cost V 5 bases and J 3 bases, with 23 bases left between them. This CDR3 spans 16 amino acids. CDR1 is DFQATT and CDR2 is SNEGSKA in the germline V gene (reference sequence). This CDR3 reads CSAGLTGQRGSYEQYF. CDR3 DNA sequence: TGCAGTGCTGGATTGACGGGGCAGAGAGGAAGCTACGAGCAGTACTTC.

This clonotype has only a few counts. J is TRBJ1-2 and V is TRBV20-1, with no clear D. Germline-derived CDR1 and CDR2 are DFQATT and SNEGSKA (reference sequence). This CDR3 contains 12 residues. V was cut by 1 base and J by 6 bases, with 9 bases left in between. DNA for the CDR3: TGCAGTGCTAGAGTCCCCCCACATGGCTACACCTTC. Encoded protein: CSARVPPHGYTF.

This clonotype has ten or more counts. The V call is TRBV29-1, the J call TRBJ2-7; 7 bases are a match to TRBD1. The CDR3 sequence is 12 residues long. Germline CDR1 reads SQVTM; CDR2 reads ANQGSEA. The ends lost 4 bases at V and 7 bases at J; junction bases unmatched: 7. In DNA, the CDR3 is TGCAGCGTTGCGACAGGGCCGAAAGAGCAGTACTTC. This codes for CSVATGPKEQYF.

The chain joins TRBV4-1 to TRBJ2-5, with a possible D match to TRBD1 (8 bases). Trimming cost V 6 bases and J 3 bases, with 14 bases left between them. This CDR3 has 14 residues. Germline V gives CDR1 MGHRA, CDR2 YSYEKL. The CDR3 sequence is CASRATGGEETQYF. CDR3 in DNA: TGCGCCAGCAGGGCTACAGGGGGGGAAGAGACCCAGTACTTC.

This chain connects TRBV20-1 to TRBJ1-2; D remains unclear. V was pared by 3 bases and J by 1 base, with 12 bases between. The CDR3 runs 14 residues. Germline CDR1 DFQATT, CDR2 SNEGSKA (reference sequence). The CDR3 spells CSARGEFHNYGYTF. DNA for the CDR3: TGCAGTGCTAGGGGCGAATTCCATAACTATGGCTACACCTTC.

This clonotype has a handful of counts. The rearrangement uses TRBV6-1 and TRBJ1-3; D gene unclear. The germline V gene has CDR1 MNHNS and CDR2 SASEGT. V lost 6 bases and J 3 bases, leaving 18 bases between the germline ends. The CDR3 runs to 16 residues. The CDR3 DNA sequence: TGTGCCAGCAGCCGCCGTCCAAGGCCGAATGGAAACACCATATATTTT. Translated: CASSRRPRPNGNTIYF.

The chain joins TRBV18 to TRBJ2-2, with D possibly TRBD2 on 5 matching bases. This CDR3 region has 16 residues. V was shortened by 2 bases and J by 0 bases, with 10 bases between the two germline ends. In germline, CDR1 is KGHSH, CDR2 LQKENI. This CDR3 reads CASSPGWGANTGELFF. The DNA for the CDR3 is TGTGCCAGCTCACCAGGTTGGGGAGCGAACACCGGGGAGCTGTTTTTT.

This sequence joins TRBV11-2 and TRBJ2-1; 8 bases fit TRBD2. The junction had 8 bases not matched to a gene; V was cut back by 5 bases and J by 11 bases. This CDR3 is 13 amino acids long. Per germline, CDR1 SGHAT and CDR2 FQNNGV. The CDR3 reads CASSPSRGGQQFF. In nucleotides, the CDR3 is TGTGCCAGCAGCCCAAGTCGCGGGGGGCAGCAGTTCTTC.

There are many counts of this clonotype. The V and J genes are TRBV5-6 and TRBJ1-1; no clear D. This CDR3 has 15 residues. Looked up from germline, CDR1 is SGHDT and CDR2 is YYEEEE. Trimming shortened V by 4 bases and J by 0 bases, and 13 bases separated the two germline ends. CDR3 protein: CASSPEGGLNTEAFF. The CDR3 DNA is TGTGCCAGCAGCCCGGAAGGAGGCTTGAACACTGAAGCTTTCTTT.

The sample holds a few counts of this clonotype. This rearrangement joins TRBV5-1 to TRBJ2-2; 8 bases map to TRBD1. V shed 5 bases, J shed 4 bases, and the junction held 7 bases outside the gene matches. CDR3 length: 15 amino acids. Germline values: CDR1 SGHRS, CDR2 YFSETQ. CDR3 residues: CASSSDRVGTGELFF. CDR3 sequence (DNA): TGCGCCAGCAGTTCGGACAGGGTAGGCACCGGGGAGCTGTTTTTT.

The chain uses TRBV27 and TRBJ1-6; no clear D. The CDR3 has 14 amino acids. Trimming cost V 3 bases and J 11 bases, with 14 bases left between them. The germline gives CDR1 MNHEY, CDR2 SMNVEV (reference sequence). The CDR3 DNA reads as TGTGCCAGCAGTTTTGGTCCTCCGGGGACACCCCTCCACTTT. Its translation: CASSFGPPGTPLHF.

V is TRBV20-1 and J is TRBJ2-1, with TRBD2 matching over 11 bases. Germline V CDR1 and CDR2: DFQATT, SNEGSKA (reference sequence). The CDR3 consists of 16 residues. V gave up 3 bases and J gave up 1 base; unmatched junction bases: 5. Here the CDR3 reads CSASVAGGASYNEQFF. CDR3 nucleotides: TGCAGTGCTAGCGTAGCGGGGGGGGCATCCTACAATGAGCAGTTCTTC.

The gene calls are TRBV4-3 and TRBJ2-1; 9 nucleotides match TRBD2. Germline CDR1 reads LGHNA; CDR2 reads YSLEER. The CDR3 totals 16 residues. The J segment lost 7 bases and the V segment lost 4 bases, leaving 11 bases of the junction unmatched. The CDR3 region is CASSRNSGGRGNEQFF. As DNA, the CDR3 is TGCGCCAGCAGCCGGAATAGCGGGGGACGGGGGAATGAGCAGTTCTTC.